The 14 T cell receptor beta chains presented below share a single source sample, sequenced in a study of cytomegalovirus exposure and HLA in healthy donors. Primers included in the PCR were 60 Vbeta and 13 Jbeta primers. The protocol was immunoSEQ multiplex PCR, while the TCRdb copy is restricted to in-frame clones and leaves out a portion. The table shows approximately 100,000 clones, with about 79% occurring only once. Sequences were obtained from PBMCs. All receptors derive from a woman between 18 and 30 years old in good health and CMV-seronegative.

The rearrangement uses TRBV4-3 and TRBJ1-5; D perhaps matches TRBD1 (5 bases). V lost 0 bases and J 0 bases, leaving 9 bases between the germline ends. The CDR3 loop spans 16 amino acids. In germline, CDR1 is LGHNA, CDR2 YSLEER. DNA of the CDR3: TGCGCCAGCAGCCAAGAGGCAGGGCTTAGCAATCAGCCCCAGCATTTT. It codes for CASSQEAGLSNQPQHF.

The chain uses TRBV6-5 and TRBJ2-5; weak D call: TRBD1 (6 bases). Judging by the DNA end, TRBJ2-7 fits better; the J call may be wrong. CDR3 length: 14 amino acids. Per the germline V gene, CDR1 is MNHEY and CDR2 is SVGAGI. CDR3 sequence reads: CASSYSPGAYEQYF. In nucleotides, the CDR3 is TGTGCCAGCAGTTACTCGCCAGGGGCCTACGAGCAGTACTTC.

In its sample, this clone was seen once. J is TRBJ2-1 and V is TRBV13; TRBD2 matches at 8 bases. The germline V gene has CDR1 PRHDT and CDR2 FYEKMQ (reference sequence). The CDR3 runs to 17 residues. With V trimmed by 5 bases and J by 5 bases, 14 bases remained unmatched. The CDR3 reads CASSPGLWGAGDNEQFF. Here the CDR3 DNA reads TGTGCCAGCAGCCCGGGTCTCTGGGGAGCGGGGGACAATGAGCAGTTCTTC.

The rearrangement links TRBV21-1 to TRBJ2-3; the D call in the table, TRBD1, was not verified against the DNA. TRBV21-1 is shown as a pseudogene. The CDR3 length is 18 residues. The CDR3 DNA reads TGTGCCAGCAGCAAAGGGACACCCCGAGGGGGCGACGGAGATACGCAGTATTTT. This encodes CASSKGTPRGGDGDTQYF.

The V and J genes are TRBV6-1 and TRBJ2-5, with D possibly being TRBD1 (6 bases). CDR3 length equals 14 residues. Trimming shortened V by 7 bases and J by 5 bases, and 17 bases separated the two germline ends. Germline values: CDR1 MNHNS, CDR2 SASEGT. The CDR3 coding sequence is TGTGCCAGCATCCAGGGGACCTACGGGGAGACCCAGTACTTC. Its translation is CASIQGTYGETQYF.

The chain joins TRBV27 to TRBJ2-3; 12 bases line up with TRBD2. CDR3 length: 16 amino acids. Germline CDR1 reads MNHEY; CDR2 reads SMNVEV (reference sequence). V lost 4 bases and J lost 1; bases outside the gene matches: 3. The CDR3 nucleotides are TGTGCCAGCAGTTCCCTAGCGGGAGGGGGCACAGATACGCAGTATTTT. Residues: CASSSLAGGGTDTQYF.

The chain recombines TRBV6-4 with TRBJ2-1; 10 nucleotides match TRBD2. CDR3 length equals 15 residues. V lost 2 bases, J lost 8 bases, and 6 bases stayed unmatched. The germline V gene encodes CDR1 MRHNA and CDR2 SNTAGT. The CDR3 loop is CASSDGAGGPDEQFF. CDR3 bases: TGTGCCAGCAGTGACGGAGCGGGGGGGCCAGATGAGCAGTTCTTC.

The chain has TRBV7-7 and TRBJ2-5, with 7 bases that match TRBD1. The J segment lost 9 bases and the V segment lost 5 bases, leaving 15 bases of the junction unmatched. This CDR3 spans 15 amino acids. Per the germline V gene, CDR1 is SSHAT and CDR2 is FNYEAQ (reference sequence). The CDR3 protein is CASSPQGVRFRAQYF. The DNA for the CDR3 is TGTGCCAGCAGCCCGCAGGGGGTTAGGTTTAGAGCCCAGTACTTC. Full variable domain (outside the CDR3, taken from reference TRBV7-7 and TRBJ2-5): GAGVSQSPRYKVTKRGQDVTLRCDPISSHATLYWYQQALGQGPEFLTYFNYEAQPDKSGLPSDRFSAERPEGSISTLTIQRTEQRDSAMYRCASSPQGVRFRAQYFGPGTRLLVL.

The chain has TRBV4-2 and TRBJ2-7, with 8 bases lining up with TRBD1. CDR3 size: 15 residues. V was clipped by 5 bases and J by 6 bases; unmatched bases: 12. CDR1 and CDR2 (germline): LGHNA, YNFKEQ. CDR3 sequence reads: CASSNPGQGSGEQYF. CDR3 bases: TGTGCCAGCAGCAACCCCGGACAGGGATCAGGCGAGCAGTACTTC.

This rearrangement joins TRBV7-9 to TRBJ2-7; TRBD1 matches at 10 bases. Germline V gene sequence: CDR1 SEHNR, CDR2 FQNEAQ (reference sequence). After removal of 2 bases from V and 2 bases from J, the junction contained 6 bases not matched to a gene. The CDR3 spans 16 residues. The CDR3: CASSLIPGTGAYEQYF. The DNA for the CDR3 is TGTGCCAGCAGCTTAATTCCGGGGACAGGGGCCTACGAGCAGTACTTC.

The chain combines TRBV6-4 with TRBJ1-2; tentative D call: TRBD1 (5 bases). Trimming removed 6 bases from V and 8 bases from J, with 19 bases in between. The CDR3 length is 14 residues. Per the germline V gene, CDR1 is MRHNA and CDR2 is SNTAGT. CDR3 in DNA: TGTGCCAGCAGACGTCGAGTCGGCGGGGGGGGCTACACCTTC. Its translation: CASRRRVGGGGYTF.

The chain uses TRBV9 and TRBJ2-3; 9 nucleotides match TRBD2. Germline V CDR1 and CDR2: SGDLS, YYNGEE. The CDR3 runs to 14 residues. V was clipped by 3 bases and J by 6 bases; unmatched bases: 5. The CDR3 nucleotides are TGTGCCAGCAGCGCAGGACTAGCGAGTGATACGCAGTATTTT. Translating it yields CASSAGLASDTQYF.

V is TRBV10-3 and J is TRBJ2-5, with unresolved D. Matching the DNA end better, TRBJ2-7 makes the J call doubtful. This CDR3 spans 13 amino acids. Germline V gives CDR1 ENHRY, CDR2 SYGVKD. CDR3 amino acids: CAISEGLDYEQYF. The CDR3 nucleotides are TGTGCCATCAGTGAAGGGTTGGACTACGAGCAGTACTTC.

This chain uses TRBV30 with TRBJ2-7, with TRBD1 matching 7 bases. The CDR3 totals 13 residues. CDR1 is GTSNPN, CDR2 SVGIG, per germline (reference sequence). V trimming: 3 bases; J trimming: 1 base; junction bases outside the gene matches: 3. The CDR3 coding sequence is TGTGCCTGGAGGCAGGGGGTATCCTACGAGCAGTACTTC. Its protein product is CAWRQGVSYEQYF.